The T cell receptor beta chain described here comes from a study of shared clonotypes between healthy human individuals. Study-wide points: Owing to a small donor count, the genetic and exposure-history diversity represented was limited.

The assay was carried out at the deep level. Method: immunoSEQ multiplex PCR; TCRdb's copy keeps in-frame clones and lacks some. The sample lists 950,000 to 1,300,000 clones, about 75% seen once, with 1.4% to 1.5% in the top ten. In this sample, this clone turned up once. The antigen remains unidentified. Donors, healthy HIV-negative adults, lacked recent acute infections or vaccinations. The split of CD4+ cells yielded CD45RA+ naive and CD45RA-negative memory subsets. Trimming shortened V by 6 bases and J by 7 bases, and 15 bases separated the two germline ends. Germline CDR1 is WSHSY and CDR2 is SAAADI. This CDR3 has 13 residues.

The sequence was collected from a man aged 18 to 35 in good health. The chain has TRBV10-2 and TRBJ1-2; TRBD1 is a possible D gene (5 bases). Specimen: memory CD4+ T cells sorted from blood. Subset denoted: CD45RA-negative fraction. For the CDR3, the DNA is TGCGCCAGCAGGGAACAGGTGAAGGGTGGCTACACCTTC. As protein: CASREQVKGGYTF.